This entry describes one TCR beta chain. No cognate antigen has been identified for it. Per-nucleotide qualities are absent, and no much larger clonotype sits a single base away. These data come from a study of beta chain features in type 1 diabetes (dated 2018 in TCRdb). Broadly, across the study: Mean age, gender distribution, total cell number and subset yield did not differ between patients and healthy donors. Whereas all 28 donors provided naive and central memory subsets, regulatory and stem cell-like memory subsets were isolated from just 8 patients and roughly eight healthy donors. In the study, TCRB repertoires of sorted circulating CD4+ T cell subsets from recently diagnosed type 1 diabetes patients were compared with those of matched healthy donors. Across all samples, around 99 million sorted cells were examined, and cell number per subset correlated strongly with RNA yield. Beyond this particular receptor, the publication reports: Because cDNA rather than genomic DNA was sequenced, highly expressing activated cells could have been over-represented, although no difference in activation and CD3 levels was found between groups. Naive, central memory and regulatory TCRB repertoires appeared to be more alike among patients than among healthy donors. Patients with type 1 diabetes made fewer insertions and deleted more nucleotides at VDJ recombination sites, implying thymic rearrangement abnormalities. Shorter templates might have been favored by PCR, but patient and control samples were amplified and corrected together, so both groups would have been affected equally by any skew. Type 1 diabetes patients showed a moderate but significant shortening of TCRB CDR3 length in all four CD4+ subsets. HLA sub-analyses involved small numbers of individuals, so any influence of HLA type on TCRB rearrangement remained unresolved.

Each donor gave one peripheral blood draw, approximately 110 mL on average, collected into heparinised tubes. Using a panel that included CD45RO, CCR7, CD25, CD127, CD95 and CD27, naive, central memory, regulatory and stem cell-like memory CD4+ T cells were sorted on a BD FACSAria II. All sorted populations exceeded 95% purity. PBMCs were isolated immediately by Lymphoprep density gradient centrifugation and stained directly without culture. Samples were stained and sorted in pairs, with one healthy donor and one patient per experiment, so that batch effects were minimized. V and J are truncated by 10 bases and 9 bases respectively, leaving an intervening sequence of 22 bases. CDR1 LNHDA and CDR2 SQIVND are derived from the germline V gene (reference sequence). From the cysteine through the phenylalanine, the CDR3 covers 14 amino acids. The only DNA kept is the CDR3, 42 bases in frame from the first base.

All of the isolated RNA was reverse transcribed with the High Capacity cDNA Reverse Transcription Kit, so expressed TCRB transcripts were sequenced. Deep immunoSEQ sequencing was performed on naive, central memory and regulatory T cell samples, with an average of about 3.6 million total reads per sample. Sorted cells were lysed in RLT buffer and RNA was extracted with DNase-treated RNeasy Micro or Mini kits, depending on cell number. To prevent cross-contamination, each cell subset was processed individually, whereas patient and healthy donor samples were processed jointly. TCRB sequences were amplified from cDNA with the immunoSEQ multiplex PCR, producing 87-bp fragments spanning the CDR3 region. Sequencing of the amplicons was done on the Illumina HiSeq platform. The authors processed their data as follows. Synthetic template baselines were used to correct PCR bias computationally, reads within Hamming distance 2 were collapsed, and singletons that could not be merged were discarded. Reads were aligned against IMGT to assign V, D and J genes, CDR3 length and insertions or deletions at six rearrangement sites. Within each subset, clonotype counts were normalized to the number of sorted cells before true diversity and Gini coefficients were calculated with the tcR R package. Repertoire sharing was quantified using the overlap coefficient calculated on TCRB nucleotide sequences. In its TCRdb copy, this immuneACCESS table keeps in-frame sequences only and misses some clones. Where compared with another copy, unresolved V genes explain less than half of these, and the others have no known cause. V, J and clone size are those of that table, while D and trimming were read from the DNA. The sample data list 60,000 or so clones, and over 50% of these were observed just once. The top ten hold 2% to 2.5% of the sample.

Input material: Tregs from blood. This specimen's cell subset or site label, per the study, means: regulatory CD4+ T cells. Here the chain combines TRBV19 and TRBJ2-1, with a tentative D gene TRBD1 over 6 matching bases. This clonotype was sampled from a woman aged 18 to 35 in good health. The DNA sequence reads TGTGCCACCGTGGACAGAACCACCTCGAGTGAGCAGTTCTTC. It translates to CATVDRTTSSEQFF.